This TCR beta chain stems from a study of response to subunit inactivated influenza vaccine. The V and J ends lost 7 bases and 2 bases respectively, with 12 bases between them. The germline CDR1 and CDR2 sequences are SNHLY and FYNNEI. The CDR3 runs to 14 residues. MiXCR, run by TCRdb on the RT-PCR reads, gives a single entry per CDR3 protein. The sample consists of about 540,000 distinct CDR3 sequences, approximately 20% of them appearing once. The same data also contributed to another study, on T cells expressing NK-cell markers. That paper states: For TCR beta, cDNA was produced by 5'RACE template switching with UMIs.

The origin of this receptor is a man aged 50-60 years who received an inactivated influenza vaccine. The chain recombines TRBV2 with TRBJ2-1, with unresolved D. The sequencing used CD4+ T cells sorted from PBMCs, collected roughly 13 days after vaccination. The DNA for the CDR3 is TGTGCCAGCAATAAGGGTCGGCCCTACAATGAGCAGTTCTTC. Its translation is CASNKGRPYNEQFF.